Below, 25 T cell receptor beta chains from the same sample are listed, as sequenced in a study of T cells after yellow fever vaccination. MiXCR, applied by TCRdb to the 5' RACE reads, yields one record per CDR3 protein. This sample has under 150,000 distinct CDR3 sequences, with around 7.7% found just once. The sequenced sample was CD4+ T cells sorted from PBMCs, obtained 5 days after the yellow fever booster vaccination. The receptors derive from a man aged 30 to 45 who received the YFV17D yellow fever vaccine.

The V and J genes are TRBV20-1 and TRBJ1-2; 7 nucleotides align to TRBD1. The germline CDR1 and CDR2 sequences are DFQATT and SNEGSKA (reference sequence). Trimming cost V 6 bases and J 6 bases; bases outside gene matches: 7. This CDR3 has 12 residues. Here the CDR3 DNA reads TGCAGTGCGGCCAGGGGGGACGATGGCTACACCTTC. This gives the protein CSAARGDDGYTF.

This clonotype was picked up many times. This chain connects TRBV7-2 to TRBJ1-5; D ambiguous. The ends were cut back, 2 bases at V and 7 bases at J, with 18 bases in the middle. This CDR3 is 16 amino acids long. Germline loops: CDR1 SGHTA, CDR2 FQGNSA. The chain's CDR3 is CASSLSTAPVGQPQHF. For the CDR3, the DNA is TGTGCCAGCAGCTTATCCACCGCCCCAGTCGGCCAGCCCCAGCATTTT.

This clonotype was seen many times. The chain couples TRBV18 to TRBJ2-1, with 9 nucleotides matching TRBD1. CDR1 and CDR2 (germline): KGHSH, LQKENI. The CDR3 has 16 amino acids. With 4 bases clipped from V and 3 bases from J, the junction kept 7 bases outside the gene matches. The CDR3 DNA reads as TGTGCCAGCTCACGAGGTTGGGACAGGGACTACAATGAGCAGTTCTTC. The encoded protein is CASSRGWDRDYNEQFF.

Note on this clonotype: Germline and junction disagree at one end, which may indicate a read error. CDR3 in amino acids: CACSFRHVREAGKETQYF. The CDR3 nucleotides read TGTGCCTGCAGTTTTCGCCATGTACGGGAGGCCGGCAAAGAGACCCAGTACTTC. This sequence joins TRBV12-3 or TRBV12-4 and TRBJ2-5; 7 nucleotides agree with TRBD2. The CDR3 contains 18 residues.

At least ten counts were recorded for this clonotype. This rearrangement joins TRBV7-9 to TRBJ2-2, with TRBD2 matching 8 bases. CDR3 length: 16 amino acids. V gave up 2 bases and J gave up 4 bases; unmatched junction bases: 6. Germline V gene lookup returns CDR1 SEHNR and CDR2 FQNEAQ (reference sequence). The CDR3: CASSLLAGRGTGELFF. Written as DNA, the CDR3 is TGTGCCAGCAGCTTACTAGCCGGGAGGGGCACCGGGGAGCTGTTTTTT.

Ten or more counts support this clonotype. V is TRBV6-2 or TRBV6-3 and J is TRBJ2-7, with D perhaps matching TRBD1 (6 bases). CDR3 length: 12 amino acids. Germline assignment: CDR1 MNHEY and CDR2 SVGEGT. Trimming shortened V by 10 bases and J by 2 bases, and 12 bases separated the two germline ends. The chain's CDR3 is CATRQVPYEQYF. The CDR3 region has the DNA TGTGCCACGCGACAGGTCCCCTACGAGCAGTACTTC.

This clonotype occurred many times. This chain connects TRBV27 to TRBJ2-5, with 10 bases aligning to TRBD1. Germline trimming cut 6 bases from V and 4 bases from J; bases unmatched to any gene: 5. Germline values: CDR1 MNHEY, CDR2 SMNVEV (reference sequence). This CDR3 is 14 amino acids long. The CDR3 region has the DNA TGTGCCAGCAGCGCCGACAGGGGGCTAGAGACCCAGTACTTC. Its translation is CASSADRGLETQYF.

The CDR3 coding sequence is TGCGCCAGCAGCCAAGGTGCGCGGGGCGGAACTGGGGCCAACGTCCTGACTTTC. Protein product: CASSQGARGGTGANVLTF. The chain recombines TRBV4-3 with TRBJ2-6; the D gene is possibly TRBD2 (6 bases). The CDR3 spans 18 residues. The V end lost 1 base, the J end lost 2 bases, and 15 bases lay between the germline ends. Germline assignment: CDR1 LGHNA and CDR2 YSLEER.

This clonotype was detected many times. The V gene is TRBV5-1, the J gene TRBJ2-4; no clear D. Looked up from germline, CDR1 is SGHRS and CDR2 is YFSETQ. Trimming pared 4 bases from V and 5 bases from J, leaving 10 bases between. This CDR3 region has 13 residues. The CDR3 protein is CASSHVAQNIQYF. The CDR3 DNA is TGCGCCAGCAGCCACGTTGCCCAAAACATTCAGTACTTC.

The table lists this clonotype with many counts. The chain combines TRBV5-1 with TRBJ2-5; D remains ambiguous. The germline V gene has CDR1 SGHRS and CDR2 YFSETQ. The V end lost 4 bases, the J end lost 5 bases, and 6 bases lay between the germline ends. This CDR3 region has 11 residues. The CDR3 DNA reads TGCGCCAGCAGCATCGATGAGACCCAGTACTTC. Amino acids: CASSIDETQYF.

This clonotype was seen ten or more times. The DNA for the CDR3 is TGCAGTGCCTCAGGTCCGTACGAGCAGTACTTC. It codes for CSASGPYEQYF. The chain has TRBV20-1 and TRBJ2-7; D remains unclear. Germline V lookup: CDR1 DFQATT, CDR2 SNEGSKA (reference sequence). CDR3 length: 11 amino acids. The V end lost 6 bases, the J end lost 4 bases, and 10 bases lay between the germline ends.

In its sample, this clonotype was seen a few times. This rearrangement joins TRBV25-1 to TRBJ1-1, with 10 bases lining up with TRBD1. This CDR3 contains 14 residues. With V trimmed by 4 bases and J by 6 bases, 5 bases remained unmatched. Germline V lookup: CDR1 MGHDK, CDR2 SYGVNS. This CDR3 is CASSAFGQGAEAFF. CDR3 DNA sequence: TGTGCCAGCAGTGCCTTCGGACAGGGGGCTGAAGCTTTCTTT.

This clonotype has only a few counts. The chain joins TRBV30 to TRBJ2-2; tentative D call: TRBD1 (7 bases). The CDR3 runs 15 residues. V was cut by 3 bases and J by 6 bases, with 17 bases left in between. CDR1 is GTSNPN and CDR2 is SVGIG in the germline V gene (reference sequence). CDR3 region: CAWSEGARRAGELFF. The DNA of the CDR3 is TGTGCCTGGAGCGAGGGGGCCCGGAGGGCCGGGGAGCTGTTTTTT.

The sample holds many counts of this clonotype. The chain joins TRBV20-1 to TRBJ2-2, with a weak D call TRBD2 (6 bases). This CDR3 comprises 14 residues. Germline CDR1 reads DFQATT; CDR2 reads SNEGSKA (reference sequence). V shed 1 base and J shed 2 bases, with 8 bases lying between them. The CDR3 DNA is TGCAGTGCTAGAGTGGGGGGAAACACCGGGGAGCTGTTTTTT. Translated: CSARVGGNTGELFF.

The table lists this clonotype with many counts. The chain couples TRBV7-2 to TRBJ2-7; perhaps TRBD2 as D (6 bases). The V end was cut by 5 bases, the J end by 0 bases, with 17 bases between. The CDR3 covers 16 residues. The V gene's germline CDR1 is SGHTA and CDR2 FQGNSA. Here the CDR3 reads CASSLMSRESSYEQYF. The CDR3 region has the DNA TGTGCCAGCAGCCTTATGAGCCGGGAGAGCTCCTACGAGCAGTACTTC.

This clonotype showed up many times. CDR3 DNA: TGTGCCAGCAGCTTACCAGGGACACGGCATCAGCCCCAGCATTTT. This encodes CASSLPGTRHQPQHF. The chain joins TRBV7-8 to TRBJ1-5; D possibly corresponds to TRBD1 (6 bases). From germline, CDR1 is SGHVS and CDR2 FQNEAQ. The germline V and J ends were trimmed by 2 bases and 5 bases, with 13 bases remaining between them. The CDR3 has 15 amino acids.

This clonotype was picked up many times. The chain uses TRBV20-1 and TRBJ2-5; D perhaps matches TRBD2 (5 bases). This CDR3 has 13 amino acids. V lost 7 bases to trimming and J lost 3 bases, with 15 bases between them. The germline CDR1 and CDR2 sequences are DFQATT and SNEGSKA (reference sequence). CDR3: CSVSRTGKETQYF. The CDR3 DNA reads TGCAGTGTGTCCCGGACGGGAAAAGAGACCCAGTACTTC.

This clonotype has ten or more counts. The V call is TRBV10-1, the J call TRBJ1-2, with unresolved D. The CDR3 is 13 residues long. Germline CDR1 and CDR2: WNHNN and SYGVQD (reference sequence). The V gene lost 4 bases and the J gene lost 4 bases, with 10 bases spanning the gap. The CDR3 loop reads CASSAGPRYGYTF. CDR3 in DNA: TGCGCCAGCAGTGCGGGTCCCCGCTATGGCTACACCTTC.

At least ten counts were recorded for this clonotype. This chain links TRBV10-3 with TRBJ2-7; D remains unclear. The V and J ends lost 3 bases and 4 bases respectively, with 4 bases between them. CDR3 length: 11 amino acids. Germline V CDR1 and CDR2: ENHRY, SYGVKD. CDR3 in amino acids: CAISDRYEQYF. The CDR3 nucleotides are TGTGCCATCAGTGACAGATACGAGCAGTACTTC.

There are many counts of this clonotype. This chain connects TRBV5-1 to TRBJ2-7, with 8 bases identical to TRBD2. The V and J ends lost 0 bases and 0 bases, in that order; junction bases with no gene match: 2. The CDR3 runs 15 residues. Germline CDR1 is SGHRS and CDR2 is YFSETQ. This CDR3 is CASSLDGTSSYEQYF. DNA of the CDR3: TGCGCCAGCAGCTTGGACGGGACTAGCTCCTACGAGCAGTACTTC.

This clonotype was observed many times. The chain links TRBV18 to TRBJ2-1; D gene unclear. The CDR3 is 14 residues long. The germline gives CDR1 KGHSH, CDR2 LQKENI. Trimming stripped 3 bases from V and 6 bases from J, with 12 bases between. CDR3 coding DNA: TGTGCCAGCTCACCCGCCAGTGATGCCAATGAGCAGTTCTTC. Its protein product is CASSPASDANEQFF.

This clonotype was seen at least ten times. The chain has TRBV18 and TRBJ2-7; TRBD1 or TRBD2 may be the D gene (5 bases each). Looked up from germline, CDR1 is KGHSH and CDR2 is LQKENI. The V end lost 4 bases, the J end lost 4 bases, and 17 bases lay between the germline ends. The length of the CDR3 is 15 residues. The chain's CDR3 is CASSLHRDGTYEQYF. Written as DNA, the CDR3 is TGTGCCAGCTCACTTCATCGGGACGGAACATACGAGCAGTACTTC.

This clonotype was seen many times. CDR3: CSARDDGRGNEQYF. The CDR3 coding sequence is TGCAGTGCTAGAGATGACGGACGGGGGAACGAGCAGTACTTC. The chain is built from TRBV20-1 and TRBJ2-7; a possible D gene is TRBD2 (6 bases). The CDR3 has 14 residues. Germline lookup yields CDR1 DFQATT and CDR2 SNEGSKA (reference sequence). The V end was cut by 0 bases, the J end by 5 bases, with 14 bases between.

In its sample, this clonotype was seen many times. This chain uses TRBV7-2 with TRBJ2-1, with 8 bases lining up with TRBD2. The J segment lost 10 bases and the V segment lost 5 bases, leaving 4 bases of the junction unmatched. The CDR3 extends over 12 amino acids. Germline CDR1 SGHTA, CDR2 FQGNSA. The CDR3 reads CASSPSSGEQFF. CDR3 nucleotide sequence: TGTGCCAGCAGCCCCTCTAGCGGGGAGCAGTTCTTC.

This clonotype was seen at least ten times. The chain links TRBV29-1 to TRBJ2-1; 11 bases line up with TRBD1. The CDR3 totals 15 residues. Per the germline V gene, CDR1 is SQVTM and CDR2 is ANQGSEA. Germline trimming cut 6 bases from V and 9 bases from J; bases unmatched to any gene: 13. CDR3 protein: CSVLIPGQGVAEQFF. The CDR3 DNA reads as TGCAGCGTCCTAATACCGGGACAGGGGGTTGCTGAGCAGTTCTTC.